These T cell receptor beta chains were read from a single sample in a study of blood T cell repertoires in COVID-19. Repertoires were generated with immunoSEQ multiplex PCR, while TCRdb's copy carries only in-frame clones and drops some. The data contain about 400,000 clones, around 89% of them singletons. What was sequenced was peripheral blood. The receptor set was obtained from a woman aged 30 to 39 with acute or convalescent COVID-19. CDR3s include the opening cysteine and the closing phenylalanine or tryptophan. Each record gives: V gene, D gene, clone size, J gene, CDR3 DNA, CDR3 protein. The D gene is left open where the match is weak. Expanded clones are given a class, and other clones once, few, many or no size at all.

TRBV29-1	.	once	TRBJ2-7	TGCAGCGTTGTGGGCAGGGCGTCCTACGAGCAGTACTTC	CSVVGRASYEQYF
TRBV6-5	.	.	TRBJ2-7	TGTGCCAGCTATGCAGGGGAAAGGAACGAGCAGTACTTC	CASYAGERNEQYF
TRBV6-2/TRBV6-3	TRBD1	.	TRBJ1-4	TGTGCCAGCAGTTTCAAGACAGGGGGTTTTAGATCTAATGAAAAACTGTTTTTT	CASSFKTGGFRSNEKLFF
TRBV5-8	.	.	TRBJ2-7	TGTGCCAGCAGCGCCAGTCTCTACGAGCAGTACTTC	CASSASLYEQYF
TRBV7-9	TRBD1	.	TRBJ1-6	TGTGCCAGCAGCCCGGAGACAGGGGCCAATTCACCCCTCCACTTT	CASSPETGANSPLHF
TRBV19	TRBD1	.	TRBJ2-1	TGTGCCAGTAGTATTCAGGGGACAGGGGTCGTCGAGCAGTTCTTC	CASSIQGTGVVEQFF
TRBV6-5	.	.	TRBJ2-3	TGTGCCAGCAGTCCGTCTGGGGGGTCCTCGTATACGCAGTATTTT	CASSPSGGSSYTQYF
TRBV18	.	.	TRBJ1-4	TGTGCCAGCTCACCAAGCGGGAGAGTTGAAAAACTGTTTTTT	CASSPSGRVEKLFF
TRBV5-1	TRBD1	.	TRBJ1-2	TGCGCCAGCAGCTTGGAGGCAGGGGGCAACTATGGCTACACCTTC	CASSLEAGGNYGYTF
TRBV5-4	.	.	TRBJ1-5	TGTGCCAGCTCACTTGGGGGGGATAGCAATCAGCCCCAGCATTTT	CASSLGGDSNQPQHF
TRBV7-9	TRBD1	.	TRBJ1-2	TGTGCCAGCAGCCACAAGGGACAGGACTATGGCTACACCTTC	CASSHKGQDYGYTF
TRBV27	.	.	TRBJ2-5	TGTGCCAGCAGTTTATCCTACTATCTCCAAGAGACCCAGTACTTC	CASSLSYYLQETQYF
TRBV7-9	.	.	TRBJ1-1	TGTGCCAGCAGCTACGAAGGAGGGGTGAGTACTGAAGCTTTCTTT	CASSYEGGVSTEAFF
TRBV4-1	.	.	TRBJ2-1	TGCGCCAGCAGCCAAATTAGGGAGCAGCGGTCACACTACAATGAGCAGTTCTTC	CASSQIREQRSHYNEQFF
TRBV19	TRBD2	.	TRBJ2-2	TGTGCCAAGGTGGGAGCGGGGGGGCCGGCCGGGGAGCTGTTTTTT	CAKVGAGGPAGELFF
TRBV27	.	.	TRBJ1-5	TGTGCCAGCAGTTCGACCGTGGGGGGGTTAGGCCAGCCCCAGCATTTT	CASSSTVGGLGQPQHF
TRBV28	TRBD1	.	TRBJ1-5	TGTGCCAGCAGTGCCAGGGGGAATCAGCCCCAGCATTTT	CASSARGNQPQHF
TRBV4-1	.	.	TRBJ2-7	TGCGCCAGCAGCCAGCGAGTGGACATGGACGAGCTCGAGCAGTACTTC	CASSQRVDMDELEQYF
TRBV19	.	.	TRBJ1-2	TGTGCCAGTGATGACAGGTTGGATGGCTACACCTTC	CASDDRLDGYTF
TRBV9	.	.	TRBJ1-1	TGTGCCAGCAGCGTAGGACAGAACTCTGAAGCTTTCTTT	CASSVGQNSEAFF
TRBV9	TRBD2	.	TRBJ2-2	TGTGCCAGCAGCGCGCCTAGCGGGGGGGCCCTCGGGGAGCTGTTTTTT	CASSAPSGGALGELFF
TRBV30	.	.	TRBJ1-2	TGTGCCTGGAGTCCCGGGTTAAACTATGGCTACACCTTC	CAWSPGLNYGYTF
TRBV6-1	.	.	TRBJ1-2	TGTGCCAGCAGTGAGGGCAGTAACTATGGCTACACCTTC	CASSEGSNYGYTF
TRBV19	.	.	TRBJ2-5	TGTGCCAGTAGGGACAGCGGTGAGACCCAGTACTTC	CASRDSGETQYF
TRBV12-3/TRBV12-4	.	once	TRBJ2-7	TGTGCCAGCACCATCTCCTACGAGCAGTACTTC	CASTISYEQYF
TRBV7-2	TRBD1	.	TRBJ2-5	TGTGCCAGCAGCGTAAGGACAGGGGGGGAGACCCAGTACTTC	CASSVRTGGETQYF
TRBV2	TRBD2	once	TRBJ2-6	TGTGCCAGCGGGGGGGAGAACGTTGCCAACGTCCTGACTTTC	CASGGENVANVLTF
TRBV5-4	TRBD2	.	TRBJ2-1	TGTGCCAGCAGGTCAGGACTAGCGGGGGGGAACTACAATGAGCAGTTCTTC	CASRSGLAGGNYNEQFF
TRBV27	.	.	TRBJ1-5	TGTGCCAGCAAATCGGGTCAAGGGCCCCAGCATTTT	CASKSGQGPQHF
TRBV12-5	TRBD2	.	TRBJ2-3	TGTGCTAGTGCTCTGATCGGGGGGGCCTTAGATACGCAGTATTTT	CASALIGGALDTQYF
TRBV5-1	.	.	TRBJ2-3	TGCGCCAGCAGCTTGGCGGGGACAGATACGCAGTATTTT	CASSLAGTDTQYF